These T cell receptor beta chains were read from a single sample in a study of T cells in localized non-small cell lung cancer. The table came from immunoSEQ multiplex PCR; TCRdb's copy has only in-frame clones and leaves some out. This sample yields tens of thousands of clones, of which roughly 85% are seen a single time; under 8% belongs to the top ten. The sequences come from peripheral blood, collected before any cancer treatment. Receptor source: a woman aged 40 to 75 with stage I lung adenocarcinoma. Both conserved end residues are part of each CDR3. A D gene is named only where the DNA matches it firmly. For some rows the clone size is stated as once, few or many, or as a class when expanded; others skip it.

clone size	D gene	V gene	J gene	CDR3 DNA	CDR3 protein
once	.	TRBV11-3	TRBJ2-1	TGTGCCAGCAGCTTGCGACAGCGAGGGCCGAATGAGCAGTTCTTC	CASSLRQRGPNEQFF
.	TRBD1	TRBV6-6	TRBJ1-4	TGTGCCAGCAGTCGACAGGGGGCCCGTGACGAAAAACTGTTTTTT	CASSRQGARDEKLFF
.	.	TRBV13	TRBJ2-3	TGTGCCAGCAGCTCACTAGCAGTAACGGCAGATACGCAGTATTTT	CASSSLAVTADTQYF
.	.	TRBV7-3	TRBJ1-1	TGTGCCAGCAGGTGGTTAGGGGGGAGGAACACTGAAGCTTTCTTT	CASRWLGGRNTEAFF
.	.	TRBV28	TRBJ2-7	TGTGCCAGCAGTTTGACCGGGACCGGCTACGAGCAGTACTTC	CASSLTGTGYEQYF
.	.	TRBV29-1	TRBJ1-2	TGCAGCGTAGCGGGAGGAGGAAATGGCTACACCTTC	CSVAGGGNGYTF
.	.	TRBV4-1	TRBJ1-5	TGCGCCAGCAGCCAAGGCCTTAACCTGGGGGTCTATAGCAATCAGCCCCAGCATTTT	CASSQGLNLGVYSNQPQHF
once	.	TRBV28	TRBJ1-2	TGTGCCAGCAGTTTAAACAGGGTGGGTGGCTACACCTTC	CASSLNRVGGYTF
.	TRBD2	TRBV2	TRBJ2-1	TGTGCCAGCAGGAGACTAGCGGGGGACAATGAGCAGTTCTTC	CASRRLAGDNEQFF
.	.	TRBV6-1	TRBJ1-1	TGTGCCAGCAGTGAAGGTTGGCGGGCCGCGAACACTGAAGCTTTCTTT	CASSEGWRAANTEAFF
.	TRBD2	TRBV2	TRBJ2-5	TGTGCCAGCAGCGAGACTAGCGGGGAAGAGACCCAGTACTTC	CASSETSGEETQYF
.	.	TRBV2	TRBJ2-2	TGTGCCAGCAGTCCCTCTTTACTGAACACCGGGGAGCTGTTTTTT	CASSPSLLNTGELFF
.	TRBD1	TRBV7-6	TRBJ2-1	TGTGCCAGCAGCTTACGGGACAGTACCTACAATGAGCAGTTCTTC	CASSLRDSTYNEQFF
.	.	TRBV6-1	TRBJ2-7	TGTGCCAGTATCCAGGGTGCTTCCTACGAGCAGTACTTC	CASIQGASYEQYF
.	TRBD2	TRBV9	TRBJ2-5	TGTGCCAGCAGCCCACGGACTAGCGGGGTGCAAGAGACCCAGTACTTC	CASSPRTSGVQETQYF
.	.	TRBV19	TRBJ2-7	TGTGCCAGCCGTGGGGCTTCCTACGAGCAGTACTTC	CASRGASYEQYF
.	.	TRBV16	TRBJ1-1	TGTGCCAGCAGCCCCCACATGGGTTGGACTGAAGCTTTCTTT	CASSPHMGWTEAFF
once	.	TRBV18	TRBJ1-2	TGTGCCAGCTCACCACGCCGCCAGGGAGCTAACTATGGCTACACCTTC	CASSPRRQGANYGYTF
.	.	TRBV7-6	TRBJ1-1	TGTGCCAGCAGCTTAGGGACCTATCAAACAAACACTGAAGCTTTCTTT	CASSLGTYQTNTEAFF
.	TRBD1	TRBV14	TRBJ2-7	TGTGCCAGCAGCCAGTTTATGGGACAGGGCTACGAGCAGTACTTC	CASSQFMGQGYEQYF
.	.	TRBV28	TRBJ1-2	TGTGCCAGCAGTCCGCCGCTGGTATCTGGCTACACCTTC	CASSPPLVSGYTF